Listed below are T cell receptor beta chains from one sample, sequenced in a study of blood T cell dynamics during melanoma immunotherapy. The data were produced by immunoSEQ multiplex PCR, yet TCRdb's version contains in-frame clones alone and is incomplete. The sample includes 4,900 or so clones, 85% to 90% seen only once; the top ten take 25% to 35%. This sample comprised blood, obtained from a patient treated with checkpoint blockade. These receptors were collected from a human donor with melanoma. Each CDR3 is given with its conserved first and last residue. A D gene is named only where the DNA matches it firmly. Only some rows state a clone size, as once, few, many or a class for expanded clones.

-	TRBV12-5	17	TRBJ2-1	TRBD2	CASGLPRSGSGLNEQFF	TGTGCTAGTGGTTTGCCTCGAAGCGGGAGCGGGCTCAATGAGCAGTTCTTC
once	TRBV18	14	TRBJ2-5	-	CASSPPTEGETQYF	TGTGCCAGCTCACCACCGACGGAGGGGGAGACCCAGTACTTC
once	TRBV7-2	15	TRBJ2-1	-	CASSFLPQGSNEQFF	TGTGCCAGCAGCTTCCTCCCCCAGGGGTCTAATGAGCAGTTCTTC
-	TRBV7-9	16	TRBJ2-5	-	CASSLEGGGIQETQYF	TGTGCCAGCAGCTTAGAAGGGGGGGGGATCCAAGAGACCCAGTACTTC
-	TRBV6-1	14	TRBJ2-7	TRBD1	CASRAGTVTYEQYF	TGTGCCAGCAGGGCCGGGACAGTAACCTACGAGCAGTACTTC
-	TRBV19	13	TRBJ1-2	-	CASSRGSDYGYTF	TGTGCCAGTAGTCGGGGGTCGGACTATGGCTACACCTTC
-	TRBV28	15	TRBJ1-1	TRBD1	CASSLPGQGVTEAFF	TGTGCCAGCAGTTTACCGGGACAGGGGGTCACTGAAGCTTTCTTT
-	TRBV4-3	13	TRBJ1-1	-	CASNQRGDTEAFF	TGCGCCAGCAACCAAAGAGGGGACACTGAAGCTTTCTTT
-	TRBV4-3	16	TRBJ1-5	-	CASSQDPGDGNQPQHF	TGCGCCAGCAGCCAAGATCCGGGGGATGGCAATCAGCCCCAGCATTTT
once	TRBV19	15	TRBJ1-2	-	CASTLTGENLYGYTF	TGTGCCAGTACCCTCACCGGGGAAAACCTCTATGGCTACACCTTC
-	TRBV11-2	15	TRBJ2-2	TRBD1	CASSPQKQGSGELFF	TGTGCCAGCAGCCCCCAAAAACAGGGGTCCGGGGAGCTGTTTTTT
-	TRBV19	14	TRBJ1-1	-	CASSITGTNTEAFF	TGTGCCAGTAGTATCACAGGGACGAACACTGAAGCTTTCTTT
-	TRBV18	13	TRBJ2-5	-	CASSPGSQETQYF	TGTGCCAGCTCACCCGGTTCCCAAGAGACCCAGTACTTC
-	TRBV6-5	13	TRBJ2-7	TRBD1	CASTPDRTYEQYF	TGTGCCAGCACCCCGGACAGGACCTACGAGCAGTACTTC
-	TRBV6-6	13	TRBJ2-1	-	CASSSGSYNEQFF	TGTGCCAGCAGTAGCGGCTCCTACAATGAGCAGTTCTTC
-	TRBV5-5	18	TRBJ1-5	-	CASSLVGDGPSSNQPQHF	TGTGCCAGCAGCTTGGTAGGGGATGGCCCCTCGAGCAATCAGCCCCAGCATTTT
-	TRBV5-6	14	TRBJ1-1	TRBD1	CASSPAQGDTEAFF	TGTGCCAGCAGCCCGGCCCAGGGGGACACTGAAGCTTTCTTT
-	TRBV7-2	17	TRBJ1-5	TRBD1	CASSLALGQGLLYPQHF	TGTGCCAGCAGCTTAGCGCTGGGACAGGGGCTCCTTTATCCCCAGCATTTT
-	TRBV4-2	15	TRBJ2-7	-	CASSQGATDVYEQYF	TGTGCCAGCAGTCAAGGGGCCACTGATGTCTACGAGCAGTACTTC
few	TRBV7-9	15	TRBJ1-3	-	CASSLGDSTRNTIYF	TGTGCCAGCAGCTTAGGAGACAGCACCCGAAACACCATATATTTT
-	TRBV28	14	TRBJ1-2	-	CASSLYDGTYGYTF	TGTGCCAGCAGTTTATACGACGGAACCTATGGCTACACCTTC
once	TRBV9	15	TRBJ2-1	TRBD2	CASSAAGGPENEQFF	TGTGCCAGCAGCGCAGCGGGAGGGCCAGAGAATGAGCAGTTCTTC
-	TRBV5-1	15	TRBJ1-4	-	CASRRDRSTNEKLFF	TGCGCCAGCAGAAGAGACAGGTCGACTAATGAAAAACTGTTTTTT
-	TRBV7-9	14	TRBJ1-2	TRBD1	CASIQGAYGYGYTF	TGTGCCAGCATCCAGGGGGCTTACGGCTATGGCTACACCTTC
-	TRBV11-3	18	TRBJ2-6	TRBD1	CATSLGQGKFSGANVLTF	TGTGCCACCTCCTTGGGACAGGGGAAATTCTCTGGGGCCAACGTCCTGACTTTC
-	TRBV5-6	14	TRBJ2-3	-	CASSLELPTDTQYF	TGTGCCAGCAGCTTGGAGCTCCCCACAGATACGCAGTATTTT
-	TRBV11-3	16	TRBJ2-3	-	CASSQGASGPTDTQYF	TGTGCCAGCAGCCAGGGGGCTAGCGGACCCACAGATACGCAGTATTTT
-	TRBV6-1	15	TRBJ1-3	-	CASSPRTGAGNTIYF	TGTGCCAGCAGTCCCCGGACGGGGGCTGGAAACACCATATATTTT
-	TRBV18	16	TRBJ2-1	TRBD2	CASSPVAGGVYNEQFF	TGTGCCAGCTCACCGGTAGCGGGAGGTGTATACAATGAGCAGTTCTTC
-	TRBV6-1	15	TRBJ2-7	TRBD1	CASNSVDRGYYEQYF	TGTGCCAGCAACAGTGTCGACAGGGGATACTACGAGCAGTACTTC
-	TRBV2	13	TRBJ2-7	-	CASSTQGMDEQYF	TGTGCCAGCAGTACACAGGGAATGGACGAGCAGTACTTC
few	TRBV7-6	16	TRBJ2-7	TRBD1	CASSFTPGQLSYEQYF	TGTGCCAGCAGCTTCACTCCGGGACAGCTTTCCTACGAGCAGTACTTC
-	TRBV6-5	14	TRBJ2-7	-	CASSYRERNYEQYF	TGTGCCAGCAGTTACAGGGAACGCAACTACGAGCAGTACTTC
-	TRBV19	14	TRBJ2-5	-	CASGITGWQETQYF	TGTGCCAGTGGAATTACAGGTTGGCAAGAGACCCAGTACTTC
-	TRBV6-1	10	TRBJ2-7	-	CASSETEQYF	TGTGCCAGCAGTGAGACCGAGCAGTACTTC
-	TRBV5-1	14	TRBJ2-5	TRBD1	CASSLLTGQETQYF	TGCGCCAGCAGCTTACTGACAGGGCAAGAGACCCAGTACTTC
-	TRBV7-2	11	TRBJ2-1	-	CASSGYNEQFF	TGTGCCAGCAGTGGGTACAATGAGCAGTTCTTC
few	TRBV11-3	13	TRBJ2-7	-	CASSHGRTYEQYF	TGTGCCAGCAGCCACGGGCGAACCTACGAGCAGTACTTC
-	TRBV19	14	TRBJ2-3	-	CASRLGVGTDTQYF	TGTGCCAGTAGACTGGGGGTTGGCACAGATACGCAGTATTTT
-	TRBV7-9	13	TRBJ1-6	-	CASQRQPRSPLHF	TGTGCCAGCCAAAGACAACCTAGGTCACCCCTCCACTTT
-	TRBV15	16	TRBJ2-7	TRBD2	CATSRDWGGTYYEQYF	TGTGCCACCAGCAGAGATTGGGGGGGAACCTACTACGAGCAGTACTTC
once	TRBV7-6	14	TRBJ2-5	TRBD1	CASSLFNRGETQYF	TGTGCCAGCAGCTTATTTAACAGGGGGGAGACCCAGTACTTC
-	TRBV2	14	TRBJ2-2	-	CASMPPKNTGELFF	TGTGCCAGCATGCCCCCGAAGAACACCGGGGAGCTGTTTTTT
once	TRBV5-1	15	TRBJ1-2	-	CASSPSGATNYGYTF	TGCGCCAGCAGCCCATCCGGGGCGACTAACTATGGCTACACCTTC
-	TRBV7-3	15	TRBJ2-7	-	CASSPGAARPYEQYF	TGTGCCAGCAGCCCTGGGGCAGCCAGGCCCTACGAGCAGTACTTC
-	TRBV7-8	15	TRBJ1-1	TRBD1	CASSSQGASGTEAFF	TGTGCCAGCAGCTCCCAGGGGGCTTCGGGGACTGAAGCTTTCTTT
-	TRBV5-6	14	TRBJ2-5	-	CASSQTSSQETQYF	TGTGCCAGCAGCCAAACTAGCAGCCAAGAGACCCAGTACTTC
-	TRBV4-2	16	TRBJ1-2	TRBD1	CASSLGGTGGADGYTF	TGTGCCAGCAGCTTGGGCGGGACAGGGGGCGCAGATGGCTACACCTTC
-	TRBV29-1	15	TRBJ2-6	-	CSVNGVPSGANVLTF	TGCAGCGTCAACGGTGTCCCCTCTGGGGCCAACGTCCTGACTTTC
-	TRBV5-6	13	TRBJ2-5	-	CASSLIGGETQYF	TGTGCCAGCAGCTTGATCGGGGGAGAGACCCAGTACTTC
-	TRBV4-1	13	TRBJ2-2	-	CASSPRGTGELFF	TGCGCCAGCAGCCCTCGTGGAACCGGGGAGCTGTTTTTT
once	TRBV6-5	15	TRBJ2-3	TRBD1	CASSYSGQGTDTQYF	TGTGCCAGCAGTTACTCCGGACAGGGCACAGATACGCAGTATTTT
-	TRBV11-3	14	TRBJ2-5	TRBD1	CASSPDRGGQTQYF	TGTGCCAGCAGCCCGGACAGGGGCGGACAGACCCAGTACTTC
-	TRBV29-1	12	TRBJ1-4	-	CSGGAGNEKLFF	TGCAGCGGGGGGGCGGGTAATGAAAAACTGTTTTTT
-	TRBV4-2	15	TRBJ2-1	-	CASSQAWDTGREQFF	TGTGCCAGCAGCCAAGCGTGGGACACCGGCAGGGAGCAGTTCTTC